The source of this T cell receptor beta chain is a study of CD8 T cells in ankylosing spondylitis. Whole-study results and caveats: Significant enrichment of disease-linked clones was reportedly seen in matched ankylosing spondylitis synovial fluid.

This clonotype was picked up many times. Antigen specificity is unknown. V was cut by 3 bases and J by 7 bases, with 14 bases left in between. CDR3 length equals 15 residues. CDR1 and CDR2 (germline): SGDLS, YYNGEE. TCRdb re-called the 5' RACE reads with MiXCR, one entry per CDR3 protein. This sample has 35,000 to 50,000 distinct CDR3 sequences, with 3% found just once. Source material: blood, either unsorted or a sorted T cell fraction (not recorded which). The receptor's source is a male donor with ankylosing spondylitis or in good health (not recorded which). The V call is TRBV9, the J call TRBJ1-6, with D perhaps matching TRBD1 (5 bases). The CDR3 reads CASSAVLGGNSPLHF. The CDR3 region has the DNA TGTGCCAGCAGCGCCGTCTTGGGGGGAAATTCACCCCTCCACTTT.